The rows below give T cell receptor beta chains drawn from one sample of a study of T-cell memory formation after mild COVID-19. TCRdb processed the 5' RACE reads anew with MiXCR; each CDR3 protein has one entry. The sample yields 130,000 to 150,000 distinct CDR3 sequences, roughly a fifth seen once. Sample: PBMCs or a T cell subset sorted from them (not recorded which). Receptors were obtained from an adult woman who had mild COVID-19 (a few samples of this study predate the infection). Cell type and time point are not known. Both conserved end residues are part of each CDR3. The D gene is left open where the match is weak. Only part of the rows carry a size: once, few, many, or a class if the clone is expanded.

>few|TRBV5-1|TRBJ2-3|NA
TGCGCCAGCAGCGACATGAGTCCCAGTACAGATACGCAGTATTTT
CASSDMSPSTDTQYF
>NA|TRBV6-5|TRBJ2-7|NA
TGTGCCAGCAGTTACCGCCCGGGGGCCTACGAGCAGTACTTC
CASSYRPGAYEQYF
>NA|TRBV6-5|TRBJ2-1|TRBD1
TGTGCCAGCAGTTACGGACAGGGCGCCAAGCAGTTCTTC
CASSYGQGAKQFF
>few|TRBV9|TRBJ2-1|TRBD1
TGTGCCAGCAGCGTAGTCGGACAGGGGGCTTACAATGAGCAGTTCTTC
CASSVVGQGAYNEQFF
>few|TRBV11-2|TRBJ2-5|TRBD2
TGTGCCAGCAGCTTAAGTCTAGCGGGATCGGAGACCCAGTACTTC
CASSLSLAGSETQYF
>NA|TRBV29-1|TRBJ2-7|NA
TGCAGCGTTGAACAGGATGGCAGGGGCAACCTGAACTTC
CSVEQDGRGNLNF
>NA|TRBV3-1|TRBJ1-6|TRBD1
TGTGCCAGCAGCCCGAGGACAGGCGGAAGATCACCCCTCCACTTT
CASSPRTGGRSPLHF
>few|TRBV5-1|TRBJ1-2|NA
TGCGCCAGCAGCGGGTCGGCCAGCGACTTCTATGGCTACACCTTC
CASSGSASDFYGYTF
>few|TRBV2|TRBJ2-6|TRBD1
TGTGCCACCCTCCGGGACAGGGCTGGGGCCAACGTCCTGACTTTC
CATLRDRAGANVLTF
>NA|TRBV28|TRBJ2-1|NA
TGTGCCAGCAGTTTACGAGGGTATGAGCAGTTCTTC
CASSLRGYEQFF
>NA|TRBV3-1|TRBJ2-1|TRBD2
TGTGCCAGCAGCCAAGAGGGAGCGGGGGGGAGGGGTGAGCAGTTCTTC
CASSQEGAGGRGEQFF
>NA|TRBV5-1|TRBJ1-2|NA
TGCGCCAGCAGCTTGGCAGGGATCTACGGCTACACCTTC
CASSLAGIYGYTF
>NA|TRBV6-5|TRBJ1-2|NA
TGTGCCAGCAGTTACCGCGGGCGGAACTATGGCTACACCTTC
CASSYRGRNYGYTF
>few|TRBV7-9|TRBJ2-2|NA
TGTGCCAGCACCCTGCGGGGCCCGAACACCGGGGAGCTGTTTTTT
CASTLRGPNTGELFF
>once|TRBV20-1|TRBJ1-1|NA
TGCAGTGCTACAGGGCCGAAAGTAGCTTTCTTT
CSATGPKVAFF
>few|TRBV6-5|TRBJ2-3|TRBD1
TGTGCCAGCAGAAGGACAGGGGAAGTTCGGCAGTATTTT
CASRRTGEVRQYF
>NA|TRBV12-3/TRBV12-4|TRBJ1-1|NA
TGTGCCAGCAGTTTGAGAGGGATCGGCACTGAAGCTTTCTTT
CASSLRGIGTEAFF
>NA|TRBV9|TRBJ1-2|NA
TGTGCCAGCAGCGCGGGTTCGTCCGGGGACTATGGCTACACCTTC
CASSAGSSGDYGYTF
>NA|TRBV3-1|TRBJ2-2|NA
TGTGCCAGCAGCCAAGATTATGTCACCGGGGAGCTGTTTTTT
CASSQDYVTGELFF
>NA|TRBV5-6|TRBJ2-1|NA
TGTGCCACCTCACTAGGCGACTACAATGAGCAGTTCTTC
CATSLGDYNEQFF
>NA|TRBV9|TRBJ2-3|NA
TGTGCCAGCAGCAACTCCATCGGGGGCACAGATACGCAGTATTTT
CASSNSIGGTDTQYF
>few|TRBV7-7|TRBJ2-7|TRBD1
TGTGCTAGCAGCATGGACAGGGACGGCGAGCAGTACTTC
CASSMDRDGEQYF
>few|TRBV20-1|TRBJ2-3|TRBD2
TGCAGTGCTAGGGTAGCGGGAAACACAGATACGCAGTATTTT
CSARVAGNTDTQYF
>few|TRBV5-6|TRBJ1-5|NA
TGTGCCAGCAGCTTGGGTCATTCGGGGCAGCCCCAGCATTTT
CASSLGHSGQPQHF
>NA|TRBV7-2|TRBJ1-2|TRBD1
TGTGCCAGCAGCTTGGGAGGACAGGGTCTTTATGGCTACACCTTC
CASSLGGQGLYGYTF
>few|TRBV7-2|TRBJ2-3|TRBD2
TGTGCCAGCAGTCGGGACTATAGCACAGATACGCAGTATTTT
CASSRDYSTDTQYF
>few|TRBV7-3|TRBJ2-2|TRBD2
TGTGCCAGCAGCTTAAGACGGCGGGAGGGCCAGAAGAACACCGGGGAGCTGTTTTTT
CASSLRRREGQKNTGELFF
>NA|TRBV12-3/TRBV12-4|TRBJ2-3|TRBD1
TGTGCCAGCAGTTCAAACTGGGACAGGGATACGCAGTATTTT
CASSSNWDRDTQYF
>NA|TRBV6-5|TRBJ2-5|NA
TGTGCCAGCAGTTACTCTGATTCAGGTTCAAGAGGGACCCAGTACTTC
CASSYSDSGSRGTQYF
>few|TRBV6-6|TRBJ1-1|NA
TGTGCCAGCAGTTTCGGGCACTTGAACACTGAAGCTTTCTTT
CASSFGHLNTEAFF
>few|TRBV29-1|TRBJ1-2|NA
TGCAGCGTTGAAGCCGGTGGCTACACCTTC
CSVEAGGYTF
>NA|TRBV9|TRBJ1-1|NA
TGTGCCAGCAGCGTAGGGCCAGGCTTGAACACTGAAGCTTTCTTT
CASSVGPGLNTEAFF
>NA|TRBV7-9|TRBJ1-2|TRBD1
TGTGCCAGCAGCTCCGGGACAGGGTTCTATGGCTACACCTTC
CASSSGTGFYGYTF
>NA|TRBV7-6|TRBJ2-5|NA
TGTGCCAGCAGAAACATTAAGGGGCACGGACAAGAGACCCAGTACTTC
CASRNIKGHGQETQYF
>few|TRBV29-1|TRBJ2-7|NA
TGCAGCGTTGACTCCGGGGACTACGAGCAGTACTTC
CSVDSGDYEQYF
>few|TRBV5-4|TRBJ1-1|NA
TGTGCCAGCAGCCACTGGACATCGACGGAGAGTACTGAAGCTTTCTTT
CASSHWTSTESTEAFF
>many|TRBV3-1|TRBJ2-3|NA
TGTGCCAGCAGCTCCGGGGGTACGCAGTATTTT
CASSSGGTQYF
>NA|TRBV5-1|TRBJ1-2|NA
TGCGCCAGCACGTCCTCTGCACAGGCCGCCCGAGATGGCTACACCTTC
CASTSSAQAARDGYTF
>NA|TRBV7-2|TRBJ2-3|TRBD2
TGTGCCAGCAGCTGGACTAGCGGGGGGGCAGATACGCAGTATTTT
CASSWTSGGADTQYF
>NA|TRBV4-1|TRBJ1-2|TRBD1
TGCGCCAGCAGCCAACCTGGACAGGGCAGGAACTATGGCTACACCTTC
CASSQPGQGRNYGYTF
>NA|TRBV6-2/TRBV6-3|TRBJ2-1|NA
TGTGCCAGCAAAAACCCAGCTCCAGGGGCCTACAATGAGCAGTTCTTC
CASKNPAPGAYNEQFF
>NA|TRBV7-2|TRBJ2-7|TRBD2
TGTGCCAGCAGCTTACAGAGGCGGGAGGGCCTGAACTTC
CASSLQRREGLNF
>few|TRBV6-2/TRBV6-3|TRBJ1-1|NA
TGTGCCAGCAGTTACTCGTTTCCGGGGACTGAAGCTTTCTTT
CASSYSFPGTEAFF
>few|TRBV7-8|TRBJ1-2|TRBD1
TGTGCCAGCAGCTTATACCCTCATCGACAGGGGGCCGCCTCTAACTATGGCTACACCTTC
CASSLYPHRQGAASNYGYTF
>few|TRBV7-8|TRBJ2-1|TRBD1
TGTGCCAGCAGACGACAGGGGAGTGGGGAGCAGTTCTTC
CASRRQGSGEQFF
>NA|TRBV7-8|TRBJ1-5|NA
TGTGCCAGCAGCTTAGCGCGGGGGGGAATCCCTAGAAATCAGCCCCAGCATTTT
CASSLARGGIPRNQPQHF
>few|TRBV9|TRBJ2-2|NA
TGTGCCAGCAGCGTAGGGTTCGGGGACCGCACCGGGGAGCTGTTTTTT
CASSVGFGDRTGELFF
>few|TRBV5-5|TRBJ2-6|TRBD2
TGTGCCAGCAGTTTTGGACTAGCGGGCAGCTCTGGGGCCAACGTCCTGACTTTC
CASSFGLAGSSGANVLTF
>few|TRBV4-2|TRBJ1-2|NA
TGTGCCAGCAGCCAAGGAGGGCGACTATTTGATGGCTACACCTTC
CASSQGGRLFDGYTF